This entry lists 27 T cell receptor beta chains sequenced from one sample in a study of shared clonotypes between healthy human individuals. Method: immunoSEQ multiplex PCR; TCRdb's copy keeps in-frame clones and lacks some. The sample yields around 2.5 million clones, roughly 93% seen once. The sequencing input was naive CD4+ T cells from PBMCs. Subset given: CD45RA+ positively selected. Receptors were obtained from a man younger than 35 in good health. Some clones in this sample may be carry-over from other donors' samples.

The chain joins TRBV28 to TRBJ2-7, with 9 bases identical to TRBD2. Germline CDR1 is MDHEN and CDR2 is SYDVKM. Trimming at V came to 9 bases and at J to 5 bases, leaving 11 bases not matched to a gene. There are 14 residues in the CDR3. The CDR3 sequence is CARYSGSAIDEQYF. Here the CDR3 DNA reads TGTGCCAGGTATAGCGGGAGTGCGATTGACGAGCAGTACTTC.

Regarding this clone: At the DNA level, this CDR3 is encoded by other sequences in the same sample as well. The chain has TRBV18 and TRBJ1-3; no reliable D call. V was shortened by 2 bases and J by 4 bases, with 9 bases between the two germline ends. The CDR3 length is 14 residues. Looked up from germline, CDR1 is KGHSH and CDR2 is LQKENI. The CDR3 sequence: CASSPGVAGNTIYF. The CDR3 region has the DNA TGTGCCAGCTCACCAGGGGTGGCAGGAAACACCATATATTTT.

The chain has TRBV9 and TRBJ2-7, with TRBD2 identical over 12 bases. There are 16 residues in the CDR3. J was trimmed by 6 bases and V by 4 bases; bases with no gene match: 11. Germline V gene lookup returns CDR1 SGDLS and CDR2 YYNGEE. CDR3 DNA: TGTGCCAGCAGCTCCCGCGCCGGGACTAGCGGGTCCGAGCAGTACTTC. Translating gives CASSSRAGTSGSEQYF. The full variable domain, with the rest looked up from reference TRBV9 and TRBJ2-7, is DSGVTQTPKHLITATGQRVTLRCSPRSGDLSVYWYQQSLDQGLQFLIQYYNGEERAKGNILERFSAQQFPDLHSELNLSSLELGDSALYFCASSSRAGTSGSEQYFGPGTRLTVT.

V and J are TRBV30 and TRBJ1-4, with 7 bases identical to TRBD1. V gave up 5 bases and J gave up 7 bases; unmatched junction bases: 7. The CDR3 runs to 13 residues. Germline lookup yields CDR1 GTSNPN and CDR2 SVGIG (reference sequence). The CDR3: CAWVRQGGEKLFF. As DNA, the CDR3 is TGTGCCTGGGTCCGACAGGGCGGTGAAAAACTGTTTTTT.

This CDR3 is CASSQVSVGKYSGNTIYF. The CDR3 DNA follows: TGCGCCAGCAGCCAAGTTTCGGTGGGAAAATACTCTGGAAACACCATATATTTT. The chain links TRBV4-1 to TRBJ1-3; no definite D call. Germline V gene lookup returns CDR1 MGHRA and CDR2 YSYEKL. The CDR3 sequence is 18 residues long. Trimming cost V 1 base and J 0 bases, with 16 bases left between them.

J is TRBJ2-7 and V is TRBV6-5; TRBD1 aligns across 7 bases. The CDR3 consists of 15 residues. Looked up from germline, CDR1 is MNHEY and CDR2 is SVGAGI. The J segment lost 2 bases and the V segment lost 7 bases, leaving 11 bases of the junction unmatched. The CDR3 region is CASNRGGQLPYEQYF. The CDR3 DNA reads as TGTGCCAGCAATCGAGGGGGACAGCTTCCCTACGAGCAGTACTTC.

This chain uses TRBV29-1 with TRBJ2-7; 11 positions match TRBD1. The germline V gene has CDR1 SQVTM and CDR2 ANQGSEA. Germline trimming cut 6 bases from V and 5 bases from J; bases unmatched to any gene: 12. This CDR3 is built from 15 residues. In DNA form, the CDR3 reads TGCAGCGTCGTAAAGAGGACAGGGGGCCTTAACGAGCAGTACTTC. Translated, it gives CSVVKRTGGLNEQYF.

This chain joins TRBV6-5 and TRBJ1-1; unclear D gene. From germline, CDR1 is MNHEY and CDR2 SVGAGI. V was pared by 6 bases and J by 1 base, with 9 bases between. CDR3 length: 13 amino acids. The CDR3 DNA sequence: TGTGCCAGCAGAGCCGAGCGGAACACTGAAGCTTTCTTT. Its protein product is CASRAERNTEAFF.

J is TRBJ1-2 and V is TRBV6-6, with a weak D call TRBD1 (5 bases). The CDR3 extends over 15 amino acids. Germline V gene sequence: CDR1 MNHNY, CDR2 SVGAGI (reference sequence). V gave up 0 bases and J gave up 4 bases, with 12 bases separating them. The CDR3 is CASSYSRRGLYGYTF. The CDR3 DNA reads TGTGCCAGCAGTTACTCGAGGAGGGGACTCTATGGCTACACCTTC.

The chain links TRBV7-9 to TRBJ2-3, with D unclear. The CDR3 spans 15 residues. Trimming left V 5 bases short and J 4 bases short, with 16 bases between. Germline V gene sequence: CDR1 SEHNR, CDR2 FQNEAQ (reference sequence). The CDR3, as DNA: TGTGCCAGCAGCCCTCGACTCAGTGCATCAGATACGCAGTATTTT. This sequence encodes CASSPRLSASDTQYF.

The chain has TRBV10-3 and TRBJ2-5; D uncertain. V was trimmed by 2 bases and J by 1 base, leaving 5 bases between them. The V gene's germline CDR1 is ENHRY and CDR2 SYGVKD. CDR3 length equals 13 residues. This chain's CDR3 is CAISEGIQETQYF. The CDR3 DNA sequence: TGTGCCATCAGTGAGGGAATCCAAGAGACCCAGTACTTC.

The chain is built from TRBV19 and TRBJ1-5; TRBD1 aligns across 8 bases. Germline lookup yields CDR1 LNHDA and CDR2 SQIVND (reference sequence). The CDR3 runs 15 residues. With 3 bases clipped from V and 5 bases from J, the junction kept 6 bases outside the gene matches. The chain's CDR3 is CASSIGQGGHQPQHF. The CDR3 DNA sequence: TGTGCCAGTAGTATCGGACAGGGAGGGCATCAGCCCCAGCATTTT. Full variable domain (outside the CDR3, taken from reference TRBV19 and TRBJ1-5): DGGITQSPKYLFRKEGQNVTLSCEQNLNHDAMYWYRQDPGQGLRLIYYSQIVNDFQKGDIAEGYSVSREKKESFPLTVTSAQKNPTAFYLCASSIGQGGHQPQHFGDGTRLSIL.

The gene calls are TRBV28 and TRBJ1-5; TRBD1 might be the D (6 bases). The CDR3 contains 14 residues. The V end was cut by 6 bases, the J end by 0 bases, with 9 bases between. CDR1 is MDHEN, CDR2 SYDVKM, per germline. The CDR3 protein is CASRNRVSNQPQHF. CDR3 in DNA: TGTGCCAGCAGGAACAGGGTTAGCAATCAGCCCCAGCATTTT.

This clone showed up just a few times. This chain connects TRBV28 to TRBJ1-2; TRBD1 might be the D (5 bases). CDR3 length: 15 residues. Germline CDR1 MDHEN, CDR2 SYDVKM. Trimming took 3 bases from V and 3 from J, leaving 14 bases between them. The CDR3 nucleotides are TGTGCCAGCAGTTTTGGCGGGACCCAATACTATGGCTACACCTTC. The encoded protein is CASSFGGTQYYGYTF.

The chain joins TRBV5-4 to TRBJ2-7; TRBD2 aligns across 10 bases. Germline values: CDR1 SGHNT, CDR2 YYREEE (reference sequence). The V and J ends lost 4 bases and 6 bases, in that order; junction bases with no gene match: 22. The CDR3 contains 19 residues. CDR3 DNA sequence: TGTGCCAGCAGCCCGACCCAGCGAGCGGGAGGGCCCATTATCTCCGAGCAGTACTTC. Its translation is CASSPTQRAGGPIISEQYF.

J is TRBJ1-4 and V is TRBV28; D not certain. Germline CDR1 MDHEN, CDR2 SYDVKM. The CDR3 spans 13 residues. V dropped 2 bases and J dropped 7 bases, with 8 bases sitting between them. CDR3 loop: CASSLVPVEKLFF. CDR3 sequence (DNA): TGTGCCAGCAGTTTAGTACCGGTTGAAAAACTGTTTTTT.

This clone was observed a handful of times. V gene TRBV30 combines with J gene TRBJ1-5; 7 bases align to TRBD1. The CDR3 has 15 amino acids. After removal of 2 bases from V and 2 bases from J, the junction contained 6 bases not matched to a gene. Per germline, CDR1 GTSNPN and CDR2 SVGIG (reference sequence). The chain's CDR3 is CAWSRRGPRNQPQHF. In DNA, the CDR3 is TGTGCCTGGAGTCGAAGGGGGCCTCGCAATCAGCCCCAGCATTTT. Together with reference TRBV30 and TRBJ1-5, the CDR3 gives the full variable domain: SQTIHQWPATLVQPVGSPLSLECTVEGTSNPNLYWYRQAAGRGLQLLFYSVGIGQISSEVPQNLSASRPQDRQFILSSKKLLLSDSGFYLCAWSRRGPRNQPQHFGDGTRLSIL.

In DNA form, the CDR3 reads TGTGCCAGCTCACCACAGGGACTAATTTCGATGAACACTGAAGCTTTCTTT. Protein: CASSPQGLISMNTEAFF. V usage is TRBV18 and J usage is TRBJ1-1, with D possibly being TRBD1 (5 bases). The germline gives CDR1 KGHSH, CDR2 LQKENI. The ends were cut back, 1 base at V and 0 bases at J, with 15 bases in the middle. The length of the CDR3 is 17 residues.

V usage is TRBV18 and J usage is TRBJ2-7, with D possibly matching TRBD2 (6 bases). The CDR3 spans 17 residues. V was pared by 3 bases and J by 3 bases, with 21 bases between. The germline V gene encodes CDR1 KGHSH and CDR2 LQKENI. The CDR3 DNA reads TGTGCCAGCTCACCGATCCGCGGGGATGTTTCTTACTACGAGCAGTACTTC. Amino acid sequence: CASSPIRGDVSYYEQYF.

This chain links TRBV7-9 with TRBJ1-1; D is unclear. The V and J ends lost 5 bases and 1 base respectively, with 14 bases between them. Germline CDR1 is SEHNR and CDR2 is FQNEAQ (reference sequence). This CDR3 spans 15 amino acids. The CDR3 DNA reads TGTGCCAGCAGCCCTCGGCAGGTCCAGAACACTGAAGCTTTCTTT. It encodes CASSPRQVQNTEAFF.

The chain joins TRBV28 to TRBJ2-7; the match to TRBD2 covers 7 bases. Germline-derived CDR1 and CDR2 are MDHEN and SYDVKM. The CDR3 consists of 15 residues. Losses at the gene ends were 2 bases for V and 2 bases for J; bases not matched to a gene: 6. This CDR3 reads CASSLSGRVPYEQYF. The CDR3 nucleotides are TGTGCCAGCAGTTTAAGTGGGAGGGTTCCCTACGAGCAGTACTTC.

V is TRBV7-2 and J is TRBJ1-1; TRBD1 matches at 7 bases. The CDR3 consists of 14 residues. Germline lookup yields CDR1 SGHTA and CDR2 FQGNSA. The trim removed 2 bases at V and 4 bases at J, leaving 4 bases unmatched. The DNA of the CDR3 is TGTGCCAGCAGCTTAAGGACAGGACCCACTGAAGCTTTCTTT. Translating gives CASSLRTGPTEAFF.

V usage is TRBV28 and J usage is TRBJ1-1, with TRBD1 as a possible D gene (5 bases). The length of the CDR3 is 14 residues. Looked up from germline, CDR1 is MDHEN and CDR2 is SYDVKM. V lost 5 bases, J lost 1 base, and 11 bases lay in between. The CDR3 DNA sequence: TGTGCCAGCAGTGGTGGGACGGCGAACACTGAAGCTTTCTTT. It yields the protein CASSGGTANTEAFF.

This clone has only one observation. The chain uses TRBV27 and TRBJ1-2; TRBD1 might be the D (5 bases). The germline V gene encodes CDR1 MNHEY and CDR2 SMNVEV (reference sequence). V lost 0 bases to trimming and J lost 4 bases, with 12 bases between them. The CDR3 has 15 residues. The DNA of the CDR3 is TGTGCCAGCAGTTTATCGTCAGGGTACTTCTATGGCTACACCTTC. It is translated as CASSLSSGYFYGYTF.

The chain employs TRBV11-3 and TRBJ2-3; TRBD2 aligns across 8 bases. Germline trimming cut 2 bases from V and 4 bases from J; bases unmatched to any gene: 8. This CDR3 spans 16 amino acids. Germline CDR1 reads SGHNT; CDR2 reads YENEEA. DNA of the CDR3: TGTGCCAGCAGCTTATCCGCGGCGGGAGGACCAGATACGCAGTATTTT. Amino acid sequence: CASSLSAAGGPDTQYF.

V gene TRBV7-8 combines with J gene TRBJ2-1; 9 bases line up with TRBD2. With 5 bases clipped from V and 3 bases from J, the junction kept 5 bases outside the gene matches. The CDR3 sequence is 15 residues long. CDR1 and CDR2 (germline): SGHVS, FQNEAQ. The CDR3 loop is CASSQLAGYYNEQFF. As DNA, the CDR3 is TGTGCCAGCAGCCAACTAGCGGGCTACTACAATGAGCAGTTCTTC. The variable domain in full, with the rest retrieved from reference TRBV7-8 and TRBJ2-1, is GAGVSQSPRYKVAKRGQDVALRCDPISGHVSLFWYQQALGQGPEFLTYFQNEAQLDKSGLPSDRFFAERPEGSVSTLKIQRTQQEDSAVYLCASSQLAGYYNEQFFGPGTRLTVL.

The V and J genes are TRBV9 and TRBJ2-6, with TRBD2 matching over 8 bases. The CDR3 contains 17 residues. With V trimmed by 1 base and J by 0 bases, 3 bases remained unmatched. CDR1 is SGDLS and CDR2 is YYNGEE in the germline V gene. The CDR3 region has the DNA TGTGCCAGCAGCGTACGGGGGGGGCCCTCTGGGGCCAACGTCCTGACTTTC. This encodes CASSVRGGPSGANVLTF.